Each of the 22 T cell receptor beta chains below was sequenced from the same sample in a study of regulatory T cells in long-lasting Graves disease. Combining iRepertoire HTBI primers with Arm-PCR of CDR3 regions, the authors built TCR beta libraries. MiXCR was run by TCRdb on the multiplex PCR reads, yielding one entry per CDR3 protein. The profile shows some 410,000 distinct CDR3 sequences, roughly 15% of them singletons. Regarding time point: newly diagnosed GD, antithyroid drugs for less than 3 months. The authors made the TCR library using RNA they extracted from PBMCs. Separately, the same data were catalogued under a study of T cells in Graves' hyperthyroidism and ophthalmopathy.

The sequencing used peripheral blood mononuclear cells (PBMCs), collected at new diagnosis, from a patient treated with antithyroid drugs. The origin of the receptors is a woman aged 30 to 39 with Graves disease.

This clonotype has ten or more counts. The genes are TRBV7-2 and TRBJ2-3; D gene ambiguous. The CDR3 extends over 13 amino acids. V was trimmed by 3 bases and J by 5 bases, leaving 9 bases between them. Germline loops: CDR1 SGHTA, CDR2 FQGNSA. DNA of the CDR3: TGTGCCAGCAGCTTCGGAGAGAAAGATACGCAGTATTTT. Its translation is CASSFGEKDTQYF.

This clonotype was seen ten or more times. This chain uses TRBV28 with TRBJ2-7; unclear D gene. The ends were cut back, 2 bases at V and 3 bases at J, with 11 bases in the middle. Germline assignment: CDR1 MDHEN and CDR2 SYDVKM. This CDR3 has 14 residues. The CDR3, as DNA: TGTGCCAGCAGTTTACGGGCAGTTCACTACGAGCAGTACTTC. This encodes CASSLRAVHYEQYF.

Regarding this clonotype: A read error may produce the germline difference seen at one junction end. The rearrangement links TRBV4-1 to TRBJ1-5, with D perhaps TRBD1 (6 bases). The CDR3 spans 17 residues. Germline CDR1 is MGHRA and CDR2 is YSYEKL. The chain's CDR3 is CASNQSARGYSNQPQHF. Here the CDR3 DNA reads TGCGCCAGCAACCAATCGGCCAGGGGATATAGCAATCAGCCCCAGCATTTT.

A note on this clonotype: A read error may be the cause here, since a much bigger clone is one base away. The J gene is TRBJ1-2, the V gene TRBV12-3 or TRBV12-4, with unresolved D. V lost 5 bases and J 1 base, leaving 2 bases between the germline ends. The CDR3 spans 11 residues. The CDR3 loop is CASSNNYGYTF. DNA for the CDR3: TGTGCCAGCAGTAATAACTATGGCTACACCTTC.

The chain carries TRBV6-4 and TRBJ1-5; weak D call: TRBD1 (6 bases). Germline V CDR1 and CDR2: MRHNA, SNTAGT. The CDR3 has 14 amino acids. Trimming removed 0 bases from V and 5 bases from J, with 8 bases in between. The CDR3 protein is CASSDSAGDQPQHF. The CDR3 nucleotides read TGTGCCAGCAGTGACTCGGCAGGGGATCAGCCCCAGCATTTT.

This chain uses TRBV5-1 with TRBJ2-7; D gene unclear. CDR1 SGHRS and CDR2 YFSETQ come from the germline V gene. Trimming stripped 0 bases from V and 1 base from J, with 8 bases between. The CDR3 length is 14 residues. The CDR3: CASSLGFTSYEQYF. The CDR3 DNA reads as TGCGCCAGCAGCTTGGGGTTCACTTCCTACGAGCAGTACTTC.

This clonotype has only a few counts. The rearrangement links TRBV4-1 to TRBJ2-7; D may be TRBD1 or TRBD2 (5 bases each). The V and J ends lost 5 bases and 7 bases respectively, with 18 bases between them. The CDR3 is made up of 14 amino acids. CDR1 and CDR2 (germline): MGHRA, YSYEKL. The CDR3 DNA reads as TGCGCCAGCAGCGAGGGGACCGGCGGACTGGAGCAGTACTTC. This encodes CASSEGTGGLEQYF.

The rearrangement uses TRBV29-1 and TRBJ2-1; 12 bases map to TRBD2. Germline trimming cut 4 bases from V and 0 bases from J; bases unmatched to any gene: 4. Germline lookup yields CDR1 SQVTM and CDR2 ANQGSEA. This CDR3 region has 16 residues. This CDR3 is CSVVLAGGTSYNEQFF. CDR3 in DNA: TGCAGCGTTGTACTAGCGGGAGGTACCTCCTACAATGAGCAGTTCTTC.

This clonotype was picked up many times. The chain recombines TRBV20-1 with TRBJ1-5; no firm D call. V lost 5 bases to trimming and J lost 3 bases, with 14 bases between them. Looked up from germline, CDR1 is DFQATT and CDR2 is SNEGSKA (reference sequence). The CDR3 covers 14 residues. Here the CDR3 DNA reads TGCAGTGCTTACCCTCAAAACTTCAATCAGCCCCAGCATTTT. Translation: CSAYPQNFNQPQHF.

This clonotype has ten or more counts. The chain joins TRBV29-1 to TRBJ2-7, with 7 bases lining up with TRBD2. V lost 2 bases, J lost 7 bases, and 8 bases stayed unmatched. CDR3 length: 13 residues. Germline-derived CDR1 and CDR2 are SQVTM and ANQGSEA. The CDR3 region has the DNA TGCAGCGTTGAAATTCCTACTAGCGAGGAGCAGTACTTC. It yields the protein CSVEIPTSEEQYF.

The J gene is TRBJ1-6, the V gene TRBV11-2, with TRBD1 matching 7 bases. In germline, CDR1 is SGHAT, CDR2 FQNNGV. V shed 3 bases, J shed 8 bases, and the junction held 4 bases outside the gene matches. The CDR3 covers 14 residues. CDR3 in amino acids: CASSFPGQYSPLHF. In nucleotides, the CDR3 is TGTGCCAGCAGCTTCCCGGGACAGTATTCACCCCTCCACTTT. Variable domain in full (rest from reference TRBV11-2 and TRBJ1-6): EAGVAQSPRYKIIEKRQSVAFWCNPISGHATLYWYQQILGQGPKLLIQFQNNGVVDDSQLPKDRFSAERLKGVDSTLKIQPAKLEDSAVYLCASSFPGQYSPLHFGNGTRLTVT.

This clonotype was found a few times. This sequence joins TRBV27 and TRBJ1-1; 7 nucleotides line up with TRBD1. Trimming at V came to 6 bases and at J to 1 base, leaving 5 bases not matched to a gene. This CDR3 comprises 14 residues. CDR1 is MNHEY and CDR2 is SMNVEV in the germline V gene (reference sequence). CDR3 region: CASSTGTANTEAFF. CDR3 coding DNA: TGTGCCAGCAGCACGGGGACAGCGAACACTGAAGCTTTCTTT.

The chain couples TRBV4-1 to TRBJ2-3; D is undetermined. The germline V gene encodes CDR1 MGHRA and CDR2 YSYEKL. V gave up 5 bases and J gave up 9 bases, with 18 bases separating them. The CDR3 consists of 14 residues. CDR3 sequence: CASSSSKGPWTQYF. CDR3 bases: TGCGCCAGCAGCTCTTCAAAGGGCCCCTGGACGCAGTATTTT.

This clonotype was recorded at least ten times. This sequence joins TRBV7-9 and TRBJ2-5; possible D gene TRBD1, 6 bases. The CDR3 runs to 15 residues. The germline V and J ends were trimmed by 1 base and 5 bases, with 14 bases remaining between them. Germline CDR1 and CDR2: SEHNR and FQNEAQ (reference sequence). The CDR3 sequence: CASSLVSGTFETQYF. The CDR3 nucleotides read TGTGCCAGCAGCTTAGTGTCCGGGACATTCGAGACCCAGTACTTC.

The chain recombines TRBV4-2 with TRBJ2-3, with D possibly being TRBD1 (7 bases). The V and J ends lost 4 bases and 0 bases respectively, with 14 bases between them. The CDR3 covers 16 residues. The germline CDR1 and CDR2 sequences are LGHNA and YNFKEQ. The CDR3 DNA follows: TGTGCCAGCAGCCCACCTCAGGGGGGAAGCACAGATACGCAGTATTTT. Translating gives CASSPPQGGSTDTQYF.

The V and J genes are TRBV13 and TRBJ2-2; 7 nucleotides align to TRBD1. There are 16 residues in the CDR3. CDR1 and CDR2 from the germline V gene are PRHDT and FYEKMQ (reference sequence). J was trimmed by 5 bases and V by 1 base; bases with no gene match: 7. The DNA of the CDR3 is TGTGCCAGCAGCTTAGACGCGCCCAGGGGGACCGGGGAGCTGTTTTTT. It yields the protein CASSLDAPRGTGELFF.

The rearrangement uses TRBV7-2 and TRBJ2-3, with D uncertain. The germline gives CDR1 SGHTA, CDR2 FQGNSA. The CDR3 is 15 residues long. V was cut by 5 bases and J by 0 bases, with 12 bases left in between. The CDR3 region is CASSPAGFSTDTQYF. Here the CDR3 DNA reads TGTGCCAGCAGCCCGGCCGGTTTCAGCACAGATACGCAGTATTTT.

CDR3 residues: CAWRLWGSGTDTQYF. Here the CDR3 DNA reads TGTGCCTGGAGGCTTTGGGGAAGTGGCACAGATACGCAGTATTTT. The gene calls are TRBV30 and TRBJ2-3; no reliable D call. The germline V gene encodes CDR1 GTSNPN and CDR2 SVGIG (reference sequence). The germline V and J ends were trimmed by 3 bases and 1 base, with 14 bases remaining between them. This CDR3 is 15 amino acids long.

This chain uses TRBV27 with TRBJ2-7; 7 bases are a match to TRBD2. The V gene's germline CDR1 is MNHEY and CDR2 SMNVEV (reference sequence). The J segment lost 4 bases and the V segment lost 2 bases, leaving 5 bases of the junction unmatched. The CDR3 length is 14 residues. The CDR3 sequence is CASSLREGPYEQYF. CDR3 nucleotide sequence: TGTGCCAGCAGTTTAAGGGAGGGCCCATACGAGCAGTACTTC.

About this clonotype: A much larger clone sits a single nucleotide away, making a read error possible. The chain couples TRBV10-3 to TRBJ2-5; D is unresolved. CDR1 and CDR2 from the germline V gene are ENHRY and SYGVKD. The CDR3 loop spans 14 amino acids. CDR3 protein: CAISESSDQEAQYF. The CDR3 DNA follows: TGTGCCATCAGTGAGTCCTCCGACCAAGAGGCCCAGTACTTC.

This clonotype was counted many times. The V call is TRBV4-2, the J call TRBJ1-2; no firm D call. There are 16 residues in the CDR3. V was shortened by 1 base and J by 6 bases, with 18 bases between the two germline ends. CDR1 is LGHNA and CDR2 is YNFKEQ in the germline V gene. Written as DNA, the CDR3 is TGTGCCAGCAGCCAAGGATACCCCGCGTCTGTCCATGGCTACACCTTC. Protein product: CASSQGYPASVHGYTF.

The chain joins TRBV20-1 to TRBJ2-3, with 8 bases fitting TRBD1. J gave up 1 base and V 5 bases, and 2 bases lay outside the gene matches. Germline values: CDR1 DFQATT, CDR2 SNEGSKA (reference sequence). This CDR3 spans 13 amino acids. DNA of the CDR3: TGCAGTGCTCAGGGGGCTGGCACAGATACGCAGTATTTT. Amino acid sequence: CSAQGAGTDTQYF.